What follows describes a single T cell receptor beta chain. Its antigen is as yet unknown. This sample was included in a study of blood T cells in healthy people across ages. Study results and caveats: Since the PBMCs were unsorted, naive and antigen-experienced cells could not be conclusively compared.

Healthy Caucasian individuals from Russia aged about 6 to 95 were enrolled as donors. Peripheral blood was drawn, roughly 10 milliliters per donor. At least 6.5 million PBMCs were isolated per sample. Combining a sample-barcoded 5' primer with a J-beta primer mix, a second PCR ran for roughly 6 to 12 cycles. TCRdb ran MiXCR on the 5' RACE reads and lists one entry per CDR3 protein. The data show 700,000 to 850,000 distinct CDR3 sequences, with about 37% seen just once and roughly 13% held by the top ten. This CDR3 is 20 amino acids long. CDR1 SGHTA and CDR2 FQGTGA come from the germline V gene. J was trimmed by 0 bases and V by 4 bases; bases with no gene match: 17.

The clonotype was recovered from a man between 18 and 29 years old in good health. The material sequenced was blood. The rearrangement joins TRBV7-3 to TRBJ2-1; TRBD1 aligns across 8 bases. CDR3 sequence: CASSSTDRVGWVGSYNEQFF. CDR3 bases: TGTGCCAGCAGCTCCACGGACAGGGTTGGGTGGGTCGGCTCCTACAATGAGCAGTTCTTC.